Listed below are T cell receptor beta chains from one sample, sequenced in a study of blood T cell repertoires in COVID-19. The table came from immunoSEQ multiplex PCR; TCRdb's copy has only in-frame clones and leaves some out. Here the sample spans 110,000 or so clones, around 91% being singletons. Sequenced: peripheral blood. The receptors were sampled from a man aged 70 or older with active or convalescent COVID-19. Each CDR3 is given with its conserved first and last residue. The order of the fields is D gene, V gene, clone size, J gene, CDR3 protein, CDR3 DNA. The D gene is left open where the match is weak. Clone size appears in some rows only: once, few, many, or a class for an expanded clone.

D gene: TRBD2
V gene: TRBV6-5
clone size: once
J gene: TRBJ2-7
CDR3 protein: CASSSPGTTSYEQYF
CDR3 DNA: TGTGCCAGCAGTTCCCCCGGGACTACGTCCTACGAGCAGTACTTC

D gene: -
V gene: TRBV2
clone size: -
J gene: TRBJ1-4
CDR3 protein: CASSLLWTLSTNEKLFF
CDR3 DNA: TGTGCCAGCAGCCTACTTTGGACACTTTCAACTAATGAAAAACTGTTTTTT

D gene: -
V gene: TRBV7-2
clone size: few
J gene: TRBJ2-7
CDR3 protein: CASSPGVHEQYF
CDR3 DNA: TGTGCCAGCAGCCCCGGAGTCCACGAGCAGTACTTC

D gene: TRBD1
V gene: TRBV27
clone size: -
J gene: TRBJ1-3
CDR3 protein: CASSPRTGAGNTIYF
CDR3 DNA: TGTGCCAGCAGTCCCCGAACAGGGGCTGGAAACACCATATATTTT

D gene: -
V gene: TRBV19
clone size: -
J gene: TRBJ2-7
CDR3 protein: CASSIRGTGGSYEQYF
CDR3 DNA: TGTGCCAGTAGTATAAGGGGCACAGGTGGGTCCTACGAGCAGTACTTC

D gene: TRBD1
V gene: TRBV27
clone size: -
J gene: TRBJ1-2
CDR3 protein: CASSLQGDYGYTF
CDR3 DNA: TGTGCCAGCAGTTTACAGGGGGACTATGGCTACACCTTC

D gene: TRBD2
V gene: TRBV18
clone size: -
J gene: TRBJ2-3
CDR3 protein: CASSRRGDSGGSTDTQYF
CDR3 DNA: TGTGCCAGCTCCCGCCGAGGGGATAGCGGGGGAAGCACAGATACGCAGTATTTT

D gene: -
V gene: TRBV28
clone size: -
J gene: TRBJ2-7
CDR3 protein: CASRMEGFSYEQYF
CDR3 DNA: TGTGCCAGCAGGATGGAGGGGTTCTCCTACGAGCAGTACTTC

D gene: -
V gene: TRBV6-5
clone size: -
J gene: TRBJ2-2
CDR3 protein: CASTNKQVSGELFF
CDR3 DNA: TGTGCCAGCACCAATAAGCAGGTATCCGGGGAGCTGTTTTTT

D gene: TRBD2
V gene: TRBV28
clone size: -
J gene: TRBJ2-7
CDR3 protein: CASSLSAGVAGGPAYEQYF
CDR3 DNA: TGTGCCAGCAGTTTATCAGCGGGGGTAGCGGGAGGGCCGGCCTACGAGCAGTACTTC

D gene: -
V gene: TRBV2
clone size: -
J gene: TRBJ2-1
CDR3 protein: CASKTGYNEQFF
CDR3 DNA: TGTGCCAGCAAGACGGGCTACAATGAGCAGTTCTTC

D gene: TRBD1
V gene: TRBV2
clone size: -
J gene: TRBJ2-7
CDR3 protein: CASTVDRGRSYEQYF
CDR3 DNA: TGTGCCAGCACCGTGGACAGGGGGCGTTCCTACGAGCAGTACTTC

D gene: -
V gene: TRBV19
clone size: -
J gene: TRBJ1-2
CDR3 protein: CASTAAIELFTAGYTF
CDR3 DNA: TGTGCCAGTACCGCGGCCATTGAACTCTTCACTGCCGGCTACACCTTC

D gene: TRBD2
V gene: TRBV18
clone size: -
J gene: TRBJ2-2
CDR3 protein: CASSPGGKNTGELFF
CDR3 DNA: TGTGCCAGCTCACCCGGGGGGAAGAACACCGGGGAGCTGTTTTTT

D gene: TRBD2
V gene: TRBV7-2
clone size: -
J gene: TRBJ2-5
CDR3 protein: CASSAVAGMETQYF
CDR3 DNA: TGTGCCAGCAGCGCCGTAGCGGGAATGGAGACCCAGTACTTC

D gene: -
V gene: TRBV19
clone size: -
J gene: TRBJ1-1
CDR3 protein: CASSLASTGRLTEAFF
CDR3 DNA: TGTGCCAGTAGTCTGGCCTCCACAGGGCGGCTGACTGAAGCTTTCTTT

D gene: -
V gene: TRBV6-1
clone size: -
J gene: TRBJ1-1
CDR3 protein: CASSETGGSYTEAFF
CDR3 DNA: TGTGCCAGCAGTGAAACGGGGGGGAGTTACACTGAAGCTTTCTTT

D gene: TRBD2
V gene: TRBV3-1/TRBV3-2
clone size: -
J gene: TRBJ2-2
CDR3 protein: CASSQGLLAGGPGGELFF
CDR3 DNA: TGTGCCAGCAGCCAGGGCCTACTAGCGGGAGGGCCCGGCGGGGAGCTGTTTTTT

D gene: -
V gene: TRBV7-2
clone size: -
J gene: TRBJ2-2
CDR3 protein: CASRPGLKNTGELFF
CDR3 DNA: TGTGCCAGCAGACCGGGACTGAAGAACACCGGGGAGCTGTTTTTT

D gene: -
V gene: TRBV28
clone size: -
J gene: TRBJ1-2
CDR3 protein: CASALGTPDGYTF
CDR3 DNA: TGTGCCAGCGCCCTCGGGACACCGGATGGCTACACCTTC

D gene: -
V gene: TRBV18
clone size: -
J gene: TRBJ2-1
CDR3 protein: CASSPPWGRGEQFF
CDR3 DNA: TGTGCCAGCTCACCACCGTGGGGGCGAGGGGAGCAGTTCTTC

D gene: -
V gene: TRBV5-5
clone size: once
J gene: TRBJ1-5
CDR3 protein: CASSIRGGGNQPQHF
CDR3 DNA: TGTGCCAGCAGCATAAGGGGAGGGGGCAATCAGCCCCAGCATTTT

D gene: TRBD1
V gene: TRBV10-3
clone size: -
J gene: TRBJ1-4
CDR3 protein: CAMTTGLYVATNEKLFF
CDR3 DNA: TGTGCCATGACGACAGGGTTATACGTTGCAACTAATGAAAAACTGTTTTTT

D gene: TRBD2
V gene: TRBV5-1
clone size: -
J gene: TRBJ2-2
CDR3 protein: CASSLGLAGDLGELFF
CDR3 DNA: TGCGCCAGCAGCTTGGGGCTAGCGGGAGATCTCGGGGAGCTGTTTTTT

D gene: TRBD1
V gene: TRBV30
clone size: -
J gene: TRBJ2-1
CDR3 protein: CAWAGQGEGEQFF
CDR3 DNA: TGTGCCTGGGCGGGACAGGGGGAAGGTGAGCAGTTCTTC

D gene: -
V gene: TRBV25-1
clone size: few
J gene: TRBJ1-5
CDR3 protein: CASSDRGGDQPQHF
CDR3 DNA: TGTGCCAGCAGTGATCGAGGGGGGGATCAGCCCCAGCATTTT

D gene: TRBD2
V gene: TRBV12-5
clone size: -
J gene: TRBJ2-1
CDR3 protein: CASGSGTTTYNEQFF
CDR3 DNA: TGTGCTAGTGGTTCCGGGACTACCACCTACAATGAGCAGTTCTTC

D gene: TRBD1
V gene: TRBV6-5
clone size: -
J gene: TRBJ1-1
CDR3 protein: CASKGAATEAFF
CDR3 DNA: TGTGCCAGCAAGGGGGCAGCCACTGAAGCTTTCTTT

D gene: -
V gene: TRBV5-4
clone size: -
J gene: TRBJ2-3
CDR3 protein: CASSSGTDTQYF
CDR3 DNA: TGTGCCAGCAGCTCTGGCACAGATACGCAGTATTTT

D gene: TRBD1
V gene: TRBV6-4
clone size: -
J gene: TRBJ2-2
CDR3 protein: CASSQDRATGELFF
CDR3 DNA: TGTGCCAGCAGTCAGGACAGGGCCACCGGGGAGCTGTTTTTT

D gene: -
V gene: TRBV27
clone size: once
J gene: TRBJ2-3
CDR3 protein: CASGRGQYF
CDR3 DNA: TGTGCCAGCGGAAGGGGGCAGTATTTT

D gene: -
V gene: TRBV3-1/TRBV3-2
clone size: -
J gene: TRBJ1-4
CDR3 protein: CASSQAGGANEKLFF
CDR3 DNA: TGTGCCAGCAGCCAAGCAGGAGGGGCTAATGAAAAACTGTTTTTT

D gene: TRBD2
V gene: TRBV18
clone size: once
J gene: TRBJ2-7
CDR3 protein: CASSPPGLAYEQYF
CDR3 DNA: TGTGCCAGCTCACCTCCGGGACTAGCGTACGAGCAGTACTTC

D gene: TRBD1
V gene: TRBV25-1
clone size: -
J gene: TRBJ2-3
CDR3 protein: CASSEGQGATDTQYF
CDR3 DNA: TGTGCCAGCAGTGAAGGTCAGGGGGCGACAGATACGCAGTATTTT

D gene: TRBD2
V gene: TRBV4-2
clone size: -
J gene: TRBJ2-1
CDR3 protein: CASSSGSGNEQFF
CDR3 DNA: TGTGCCAGTTCTAGCGGGAGTGGCAATGAGCAGTTCTTC

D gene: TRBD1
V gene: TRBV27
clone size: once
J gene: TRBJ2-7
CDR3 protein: CASSLRGPAYEQYF
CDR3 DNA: TGTGCCAGCAGCCTGAGGGGGCCAGCGTACGAGCAGTACTTC

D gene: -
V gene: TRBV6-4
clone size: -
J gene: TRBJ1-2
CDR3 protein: CASSETGEGYGYTF
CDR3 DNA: TGTGCCAGCAGTGAGACAGGAGAAGGCTATGGCTACACCTTC

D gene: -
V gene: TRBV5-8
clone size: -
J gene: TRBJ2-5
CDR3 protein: CASSPGSGQTISRETQYF
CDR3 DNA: TGTGCCAGCAGCCCGGGTTCGGGACAAACAATAAGTAGGGAGACCCAGTACTTC

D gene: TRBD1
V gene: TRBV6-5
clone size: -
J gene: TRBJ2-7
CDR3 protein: CASRATGAYEQYF
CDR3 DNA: TGTGCCAGCAGGGCGACAGGGGCCTACGAGCAGTACTTC

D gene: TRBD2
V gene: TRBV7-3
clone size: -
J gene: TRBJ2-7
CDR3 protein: CASSLTSGRYEEQYF
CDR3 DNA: TGTGCCAGCAGCCTGACTAGCGGGAGATACGAGGAGCAGTACTTC

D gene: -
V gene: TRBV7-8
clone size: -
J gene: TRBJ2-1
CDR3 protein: CASSLKRVSSYNEQFF
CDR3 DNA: TGTGCCAGCAGCCTCAAGCGGGTTAGCTCCTACAATGAGCAGTTCTTC

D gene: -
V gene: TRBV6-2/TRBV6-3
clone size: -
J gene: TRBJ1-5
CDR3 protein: CASSYSQVTSNQPQHF
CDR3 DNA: TGTGCCAGCAGTTACTCCCAGGTAACGAGCAATCAGCCCCAGCATTTT

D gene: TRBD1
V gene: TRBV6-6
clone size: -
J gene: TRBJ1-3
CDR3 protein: CASSPHPSTGQAGNTIYF
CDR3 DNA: TGTGCCAGCAGTCCACACCCTTCGACAGGGCAGGCTGGAAACACCATATATTTT

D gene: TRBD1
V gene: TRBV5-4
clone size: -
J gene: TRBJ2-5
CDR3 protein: CASSAGQGRETQYF
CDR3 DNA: TGTGCCAGCAGCGCGGGACAGGGAAGAGAGACCCAGTACTTC

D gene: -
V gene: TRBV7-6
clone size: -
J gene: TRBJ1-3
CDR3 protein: CASSLSSGNTIYF
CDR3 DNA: TGTGCCAGCAGCTTGAGCTCTGGAAACACCATATATTTT

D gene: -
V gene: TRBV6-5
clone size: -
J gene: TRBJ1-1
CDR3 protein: CAVGQGLNTEAFF
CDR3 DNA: TGTGCCGTCGGGCAGGGGCTGAACACTGAAGCTTTCTTT

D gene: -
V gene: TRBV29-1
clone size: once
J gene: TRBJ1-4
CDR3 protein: CSVDEQGNEKLFF
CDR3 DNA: TGCAGCGTTGACGAGCAGGGGAATGAAAAACTGTTTTTT

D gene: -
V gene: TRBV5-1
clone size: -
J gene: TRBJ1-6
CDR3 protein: CASSSSTGSDNSPLHF
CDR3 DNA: TGCGCCAGCAGCTCATCTACAGGGAGCGATAATTCACCCCTCCACTTT

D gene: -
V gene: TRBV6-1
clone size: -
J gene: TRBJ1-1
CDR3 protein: CASSENSGNTNTEAFF
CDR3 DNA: TGTGCCAGCAGTGAAAATTCAGGGAATACGAACACTGAAGCTTTCTTT

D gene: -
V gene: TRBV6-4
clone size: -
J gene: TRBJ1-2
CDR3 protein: CASRTSQAKGGYTF
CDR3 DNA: TGTGCCAGCAGAACGTCACAGGCCAAGGGTGGCTACACCTTC

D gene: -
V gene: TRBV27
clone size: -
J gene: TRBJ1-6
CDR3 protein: CASSPTGYGNSPLHF
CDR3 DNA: TGTGCCAGCAGTCCCACAGGGTACGGGAATTCACCCCTCCACTTT